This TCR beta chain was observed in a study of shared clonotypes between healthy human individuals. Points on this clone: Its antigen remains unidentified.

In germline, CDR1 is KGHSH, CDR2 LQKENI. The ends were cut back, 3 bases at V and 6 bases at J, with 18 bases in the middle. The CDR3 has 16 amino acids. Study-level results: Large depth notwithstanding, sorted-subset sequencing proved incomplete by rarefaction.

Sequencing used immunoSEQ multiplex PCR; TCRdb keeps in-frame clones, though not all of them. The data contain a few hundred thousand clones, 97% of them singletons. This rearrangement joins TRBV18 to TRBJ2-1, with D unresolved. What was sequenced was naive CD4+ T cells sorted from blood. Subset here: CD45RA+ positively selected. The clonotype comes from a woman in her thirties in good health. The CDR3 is CASSPRWGKDFNEQFF. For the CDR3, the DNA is TGTGCCAGCTCACCTAGGTGGGGAAAGGATTTCAATGAGCAGTTCTTC.